This is a list of T cell receptor beta chains from one sample in a study of T cells in localized non-small cell lung cancer. The protocol was immunoSEQ multiplex PCR, while the TCRdb copy is restricted to in-frame clones and leaves out a portion. The sample lists more than 1,000 clones, 20% to 25% occurring once. The specimen was normal lung tissue next to the tumor, collected before any cancer treatment. These receptor sequences come from a man between 40 and 69 years old with stage III squamous cell lung carcinoma. The CDR3 runs from the conserved cysteine through the conserved F or W. Each record gives: clone size, J gene, V gene, D gene, CDR3 DNA, CDR3 protein. The D gene is left open where the match is weak. Where a row states a size, it is once, few, many or the class of an expanded clone; other rows omit it.

size: few
J: TRBJ1-4
V: TRBV28
D: TRBD1
DNA: TGTGCCAGCAGGACAGGGGGGCAAAATGAAAAACTGTTTTTT
CDR3: CASRTGGQNEKLFF

size: medium-sized
J: TRBJ1-6
V: TRBV9
D: .
DNA: TGTGCCAGCAGCGAGGGGGAGGCACCCCTCCACTTT
CDR3: CASSEGEAPLHF

size: medium-sized
J: TRBJ2-1
V: TRBV11-3
D: TRBD2
DNA: TGTGCCAGCAGACCTGGGACTAGCGGGGAGGGGAATGAGCAGTTCTTC
CDR3: CASRPGTSGEGNEQFF

size: .
J: TRBJ1-5
V: TRBV19
D: .
DNA: TGTGCCAGTACCTTGGGACGGAATAGCAATCAGCCCCAGCATTTT
CDR3: CASTLGRNSNQPQHF

size: .
J: TRBJ1-1
V: TRBV11-3
D: TRBD1
DNA: TGTGCCAGCACCCTAGACAGGGGGATATGGGCTGAAGCTTTCTTT
CDR3: CASTLDRGIWAEAFF

size: .
J: TRBJ2-7
V: TRBV30
D: .
DNA: TGTGCCTGGACCCCGGACCCAGGTTCCGAGCAGTACTTC
CDR3: CAWTPDPGSEQYF

size: few
J: TRBJ1-2
V: TRBV10-3
D: .
DNA: TGTGCCATCAGTGAGCGACCGCGGGCCTATGGCTACACCTTC
CDR3: CAISERPRAYGYTF

size: .
J: TRBJ1-1
V: TRBV11-3
D: .
DNA: TGTGCCAGCAGCTTTCCAGGGAAGGCGCCTGAAGCTTTCTTT
CDR3: CASSFPGKAPEAFF

size: .
J: TRBJ2-3
V: TRBV7-6
D: TRBD2
DNA: TGTGCCAGCAGCCCACTAGGAGCGGGGGCGGGGGATACGCAGTATTTT
CDR3: CASSPLGAGAGDTQYF

size: few
J: TRBJ2-5
V: TRBV6-8
D: .
DNA: TGTGCCAGCAGTCTCGCGGGAGACAGGGGCGAGTATACCCAGTACTTC
CDR3: CASSLAGDRGEYTQYF

size: .
J: TRBJ2-7
V: TRBV11-3
D: .
DNA: TGTGCCAGCAGCATAACCGGGACCATTCCCTACGAGCAGTACTTC
CDR3: CASSITGTIPYEQYF

size: .
J: TRBJ2-5
V: TRBV7-4
D: .
DNA: TGTGCCAGCAGCTTAGGAGTGCAAGAGACCCAGTACTTC
CDR3: CASSLGVQETQYF

size: .
J: TRBJ1-2
V: TRBV6-8
D: .
DNA: TGTGCCATCAATATGGACAGAAACTATGGCTACACCTTC
CDR3: CAINMDRNYGYTF

size: .
J: TRBJ2-3
V: TRBV28
D: .
DNA: TGTGCCAGCGGGCGGGCTGTCGGCACAGATACGCAGTATTTT
CDR3: CASGRAVGTDTQYF

size: .
J: TRBJ2-1
V: TRBV6-8
D: TRBD2
DNA: TGTGCCAGCAGTTACTCTAGCGGGAGGCAGTACAATGAGCAGTTCTTC
CDR3: CASSYSSGRQYNEQFF

size: few
J: TRBJ1-2
V: TRBV11-3
D: TRBD1
DNA: TGTGCCAGCCGGTGGGGTCAGGGGGCAGGAGGCTACACCTTC
CDR3: CASRWGQGAGGYTF

size: medium-sized
J: TRBJ2-5
V: TRBV6-8
D: TRBD1
DNA: TGTGCCAGCGGGACAGGAGGGGAGACCCAGTACTTC
CDR3: CASGTGGETQYF

size: .
J: TRBJ2-7
V: TRBV7-8
D: .
DNA: TGTGCCAGCAGCCCCGACGGCCCCTACGAGCAGTACTTC
CDR3: CASSPDGPYEQYF

size: .
J: TRBJ1-2
V: TRBV6-8
D: .
DNA: TGTGCCAGCAGTTACTCCGGGACACCCGATGGCTACACCTTC
CDR3: CASSYSGTPDGYTF

size: .
J: TRBJ1-1
V: TRBV11-3
D: TRBD1
DNA: TGTGCCAGCAGCTTCGGGACAGGTCAGTTTTTGGCTTCGGCTTTCTTT
CDR3: CASSFGTGQFLASAFF

size: medium-sized
J: TRBJ1-1
V: TRBV11-3
D: .
DNA: TGTGCCAGCAGCTTGGTCTTCGGGGGTAGGACTGAAGCTTTCTTT
CDR3: CASSLVFGGRTEAFF

size: medium-sized
J: TRBJ2-7
V: TRBV11-3
D: .
DNA: TGTGCCAGCAGCTTAGTGGAAAGCGTCCACGAGCAGTACTTC
CDR3: CASSLVESVHEQYF

size: .
J: TRBJ2-4
V: TRBV8-2
D: .
DNA: TGTGCCAGCAGAGTGGGGGCCCGGGCCATTCAGTACTTC
CDR3: CASRVGARAIQYF

size: medium-sized
J: TRBJ2-2
V: TRBV9
D: .
DNA: TGTGCCAGCAGCGTTAGACGGGGCGGGGAGCTGTTTTTT
CDR3: CASSVRRGGELFF

size: .
J: TRBJ2-7
V: TRBV11-3
D: .
DNA: TGTGCCAGCAGGGTGACCCGGGACGTCTTCTCCTACGAGCAGTACTTC
CDR3: CASRVTRDVFSYEQYF

size: .
J: TRBJ2-1
V: TRBV28
D: .
DNA: TGTGCCAGCAATCCGCCCAGGGACCCTCGGGGGCATGAGCAGTTCTTC
CDR3: CASNPPRDPRGHEQFF

size: medium-sized
J: TRBJ1-1
V: TRBV7-2
D: .
DNA: TGTGCCAGCTCTGCACAGGGCCGGGCTGAAGCTTTCTTT
CDR3: CASSAQGRAEAFF

size: .
J: TRBJ2-1
V: TRBV5-1
D: .
DNA: TGCGCCAGCAGCTCATGGGACGGCTACAATGAGCAGTTCTTC
CDR3: CASSSWDGYNEQFF

size: few
J: TRBJ1-1
V: TRBV9
D: .
DNA: TGTGCCAGCAGATGGAGGGGCGCGGAAAACACTGAAGCTTTCTTT
CDR3: CASRWRGAENTEAFF

size: few
J: TRBJ2-1
V: TRBV15
D: TRBD2
DNA: TGTGCCACCAGCAGAGATCGGGCGGGGGGGGACAATGAGCAGTTCTTC
CDR3: CATSRDRAGGDNEQFF

size: .
J: TRBJ2-3
V: TRBV5-1
D: TRBD1
DNA: TGCGCCAGCAGCTTGTCGACAGGGAGCACAGATACGCAGTATTTT
CDR3: CASSLSTGSTDTQYF

size: .
J: TRBJ2-3
V: TRBV9
D: TRBD2
DNA: TGTGCCAGCAGCTTACCGGGACTAGCGGGAGGGGCAGATACGCAGTATTTT
CDR3: CASSLPGLAGGADTQYF

size: few
J: TRBJ1-6
V: TRBV9
D: .
DNA: TGTGCCAGCAGCCCAAGGGGTTTTTCACCCCTCCACTTT
CDR3: CASSPRGFSPLHF

size: few
J: TRBJ1-4
V: TRBV5-1
D: TRBD1
DNA: TGCGCCAGCAGCCCAAGTGGTGGGACAGAAGGTGCAACTAATGAAAAACTGTTTTTT
CDR3: CASSPSGGTEGATNEKLFF

size: .
J: TRBJ1-3
V: TRBV9
D: .
DNA: TGTGCCAGCAGCGTAGAGGTTAGGGGCTCTGGAAACACCATATATTTT
CDR3: CASSVEVRGSGNTIYF

size: few
J: TRBJ2-7
V: TRBV6-8
D: .
DNA: TGTGCCAGCAGTTACTCGACTGGGTACTACGAGCAGTACTTC
CDR3: CASSYSTGYYEQYF

size: few
J: TRBJ2-7
V: TRBV5-1
D: TRBD1
DNA: TGCGCCAGCAGCTTGGCCCAACCGGGACAGGGTGTCGAGCAGTACTTC
CDR3: CASSLAQPGQGVEQYF

size: medium-sized
J: TRBJ1-6
V: TRBV4-1
D: .
DNA: TGCGCCAGCAGCCAATCTGGGGTGCCCCAAGCAAATTCACCCCTCCACTTT
CDR3: CASSQSGVPQANSPLHF

size: few
J: TRBJ2-6
V: TRBV5-1
D: TRBD1
DNA: TGCGCCAGCAGCTTAGGACAGGCTTCTGGGGCCAACGTCCTGACTTTC
CDR3: CASSLGQASGANVLTF

size: .
J: TRBJ2-1
V: TRBV10-2
D: .
DNA: TGCGCCAGAAAAAACGCGCGGGGAATCTCCTACAATGAGCAGTTCTTC
CDR3: CARKNARGISYNEQFF

size: once
J: TRBJ2-2
V: TRBV14
D: .
DNA: TGTGCCAGCAGCCCCCCGGGCCTCCTAAGGACCGGGGAGCTGTTTTTT
CDR3: CASSPPGLLRTGELFF

size: .
J: TRBJ2-3
V: TRBV6-7
D: .
DNA: TGTGCCAGCAGTGAAGGGGCGGGGCAGAGTACGCAGTATTTT
CDR3: CASSEGAGQSTQYF

size: .
J: TRBJ1-2
V: TRBV28
D: .
DNA: TGTGCCACGACCGGGGGAAAGAGCTATGGCTACACCTTC
CDR3: CATTGGKSYGYTF

size: .
J: TRBJ2-5
V: TRBV11-3
D: TRBD1
DNA: TGTGCCAGCAGCTTGGGGGACAGGGCGAGAGGGGAGACCCAGTACTTC
CDR3: CASSLGDRARGETQYF

size: .
J: TRBJ2-1
V: TRBV11-3
D: .
DNA: TGTGCCAGCAGCCTCGCCGGGGGCCGAACGGATGAGCAGTTCTTC
CDR3: CASSLAGGRTDEQFF

size: .
J: TRBJ1-2
V: TRBV12-5
D: .
DNA: TGTGCCAGCACCACCACTTCTGGGGCATATGGCTACACCTTC
CDR3: CASTTTSGAYGYTF